This T cell receptor (beta chain) came from a study of blood T cell repertoires in COVID-19. The V segment lost 4 bases and the J segment 6 bases; nucleotides outside the gene matches: 13. The CDR3 contains 17 residues. CDR1 and CDR2 (germline): LGHNA, YNFKEQ. Method: immunoSEQ multiplex PCR; TCRdb's copy keeps in-frame clones and lacks some. The table lists under 85,000 clones, around 85% of them singletons. The sequenced sample consisted of peripheral blood. The gene calls are TRBV4-2 and TRBJ1-5; TRBD1 matches 9 bases. The source is a man aged 80 or over in a cohort sampled during active COVID-19. CDR3: CASSLYLPGQGVQPQHF. The CDR3 region has the DNA TGTGCCAGCAGCCTATATTTACCGGGACAGGGTGTTCAGCCCCAGCATTTT.